This T cell receptor (beta chain) is drawn from a study of vaccination effects on CD4 cells after COVID-19. Comment on this clone: The target antigen is unknown.

Assay used: immunoSEQ multiplex PCR; TCRdb lists only in-frame clones, some missing. This sample has around 83,000 clones, with 60% to 80% found just once. Under the ViraFEST assay, PBMC were stimulated with viral peptide pools so that antigen-specific CD4+ T cells expanded. Sequencing was performed afterwards. Culture proceeded for more than 8 days, and CD4+ T cells were then isolated. This receptor was obtained from a human donor who received a COVID-19 vaccine. Sample: CD4+ T cells from PBMCs cultured with HCoV-229E spike peptides, taken before COVID-19 vaccination.

The CDR3 here is CASSFSGGPTGELFF. DNA for the CDR3: TGCGCCAGCAGCTTTTCCGGGGGGCCAACCGGGGAGCTGTTTTTT. J is TRBJ2-2 and V is TRBV5-1, with D perhaps matching TRBD2 (7 bases). V gave up 2 bases and J gave up 5 bases, with 13 bases separating them. Germline CDR1 reads SGHRS; CDR2 reads YFSETQ. CDR3 size: 15 residues.